This T cell receptor beta chain was sequenced for a study of T cell repertoires in cytomegalovirus infection. Whole-study context: Public TCR beta signatures marked donors with CMV infection and the matching HLA.

This clonotype was counted at least ten times. What it binds is not known. CDR3 length: 16 amino acids. Germline-derived CDR1 and CDR2 are MDHEN and SYDVKM. V gave up 8 bases and J gave up 5 bases; unmatched junction bases: 16. Overall study findings and caveats: CMV-specific HLA-C-restricted TCR beta clonotypes dominated the ex vivo response.

A single record per CDR3 protein comes from TCRdb applying MiXCR to the reads. The table has approximately 100,000 distinct CDR3 sequences, 23% seen once. Sequenced sample: CD8+ T cells from PBMCs. The receptor comes from a human donor in good health (CMV status not recorded). Some clones in this sample may be carry-over from other donors' samples. This sequence joins TRBV28 and TRBJ2-3; 7 nucleotides line up with TRBD2. Here the CDR3 DNA reads TGTGCCAGCTCCCTTGTACCAGCGGGGAGGGGAGATACGCAGTATTTT. Residues: CASSLVPAGRGDTQYF.